This T cell receptor beta chain stems from a study of long-term antiretroviral therapy in people with HIV. Germline values: CDR1 GTSNPN, CDR2 SVGIG (reference sequence). V lost 5 bases and J lost 2, with 10 bases in between. CDR3 length: 13 residues. The libraries were made with immunoSEQ v3.0 at survey level. The target of sequencing was about 35,000-50,000 T-cell genomes per sample. Sequencing used immunoSEQ multiplex PCR; TCRdb keeps in-frame clones, though not all of them. The sample yields approximately 20,000 clones, approximately 80% seen once. The V and J genes are TRBV30 and TRBJ1-3, with D uncertain. The receptor's source is a man aged 18 to 30 with HIV. The sample in question was unsorted PBMCs, obtained around 4 years after starting antiretroviral therapy. The CDR3 nucleotides are TGTGCCTGGGGTGGGTCAGCTGGAAACACCATATATTTT. It is translated as CAWGGSAGNTIYF.